This TCR beta chain was observed in a study of blood T cells in healthy people across ages. V lost 4 bases and J lost 2, with 15 bases in between. This CDR3 contains 14 residues. Germline V CDR1 and CDR2: DFQATT, SNEGSKA (reference sequence). The second PCR ran roughly 6 to 11 cycles with a sample-barcoded 5' primer and J-beta primers. MiXCR, run by TCRdb on the 5' RACE reads, gives a single entry per CDR3 protein. The sample lists about 1.4 million distinct CDR3 sequences, approximately 60% occurring once. Notes on this clonotype: Its antigen is not known.

Regarding the study as a whole: Naive T cell percentage and TCR beta diversity correlated strongly.

The sequence was collected from a young man in good health. This sequence joins TRBV20-1 and TRBJ2-7; D is perhaps TRBD2 (6 bases). The sequenced material came from blood. The CDR3 reads CSAITGTQAYEQYF. DNA of the CDR3: TGCAGTGCTATCACCGGGACTCAAGCCTACGAGCAGTACTTC.